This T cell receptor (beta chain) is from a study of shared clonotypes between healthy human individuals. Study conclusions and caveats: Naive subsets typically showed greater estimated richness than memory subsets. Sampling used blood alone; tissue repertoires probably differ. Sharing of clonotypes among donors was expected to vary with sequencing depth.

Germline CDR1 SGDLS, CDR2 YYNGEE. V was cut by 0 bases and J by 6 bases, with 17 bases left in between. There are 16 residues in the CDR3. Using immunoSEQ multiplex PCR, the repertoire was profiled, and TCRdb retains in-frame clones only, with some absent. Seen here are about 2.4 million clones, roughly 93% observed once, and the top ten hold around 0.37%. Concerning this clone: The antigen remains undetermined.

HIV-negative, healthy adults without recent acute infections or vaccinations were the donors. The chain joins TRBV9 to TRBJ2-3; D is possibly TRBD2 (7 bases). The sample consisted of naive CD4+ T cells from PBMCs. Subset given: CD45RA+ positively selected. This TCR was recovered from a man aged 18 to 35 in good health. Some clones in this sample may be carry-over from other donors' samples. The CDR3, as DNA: TGTGCCAGCAGCGTAGGTCTCTCGGGGGGCGAGGATACGCAGTATTTT. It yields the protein CASSVGLSGGEDTQYF. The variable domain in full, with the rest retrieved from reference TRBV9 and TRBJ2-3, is DSGVTQTPKHLITATGQRVTLRCSPRSGDLSVYWYQQSLDQGLQFLIQYYNGEERAKGNILERFSAQQFPDLHSELNLSSLELGDSALYFCASSVGLSGGEDTQYFGPGTRLTVL.